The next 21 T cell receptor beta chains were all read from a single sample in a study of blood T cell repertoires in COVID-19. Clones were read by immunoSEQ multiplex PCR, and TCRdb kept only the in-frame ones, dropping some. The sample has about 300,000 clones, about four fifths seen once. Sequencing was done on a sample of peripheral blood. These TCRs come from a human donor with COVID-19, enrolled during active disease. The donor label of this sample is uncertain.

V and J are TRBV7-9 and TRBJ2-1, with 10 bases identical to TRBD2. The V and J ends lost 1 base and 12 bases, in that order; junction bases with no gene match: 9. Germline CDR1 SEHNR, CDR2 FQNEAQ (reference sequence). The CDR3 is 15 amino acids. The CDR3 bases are TGTGCCAGCAGCTTAGGGGGTACTAGCGGGGTGGTGCAGTTCTTC. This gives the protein CASSLGGTSGVVQFF.

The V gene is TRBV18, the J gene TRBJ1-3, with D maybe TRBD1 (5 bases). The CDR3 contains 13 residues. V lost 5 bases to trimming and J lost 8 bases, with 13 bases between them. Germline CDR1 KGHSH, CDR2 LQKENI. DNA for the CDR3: TGTGCCAGCTCAACCGGACAATTCGACACCATATATTTT. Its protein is CASSTGQFDTIYF.

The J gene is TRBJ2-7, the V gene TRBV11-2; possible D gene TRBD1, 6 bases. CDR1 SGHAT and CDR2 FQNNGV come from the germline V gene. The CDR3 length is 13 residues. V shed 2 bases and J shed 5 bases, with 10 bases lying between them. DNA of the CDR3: TGTGCCAGCAGCTTACAGGGGTGGGACGAGCAGTACTTC. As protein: CASSLQGWDEQYF.

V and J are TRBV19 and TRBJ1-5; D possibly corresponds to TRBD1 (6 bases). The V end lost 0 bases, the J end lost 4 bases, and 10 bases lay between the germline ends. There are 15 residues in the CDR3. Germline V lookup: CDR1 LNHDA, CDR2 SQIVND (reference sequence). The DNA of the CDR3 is TGTGCCAGTAGTATAGAAGGGGGACCAAATCAGCCCCAGCATTTT. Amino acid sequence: CASSIEGGPNQPQHF.

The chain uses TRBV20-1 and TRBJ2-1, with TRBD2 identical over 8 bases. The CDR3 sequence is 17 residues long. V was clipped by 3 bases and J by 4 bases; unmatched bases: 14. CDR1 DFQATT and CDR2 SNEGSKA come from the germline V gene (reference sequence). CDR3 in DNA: TGCAGTGCTAGTAAGGCGGGAGGACCTCTAAATTACAATGAGCAGTTCTTC. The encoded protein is CSASKAGGPLNYNEQFF.

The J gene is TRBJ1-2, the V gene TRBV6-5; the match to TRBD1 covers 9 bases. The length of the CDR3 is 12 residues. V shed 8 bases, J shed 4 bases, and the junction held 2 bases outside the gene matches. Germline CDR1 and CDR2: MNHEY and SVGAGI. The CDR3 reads CASSGQGYGYTF. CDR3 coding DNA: TGTGCCAGCTCGGGACAGGGCTATGGCTACACCTTC.

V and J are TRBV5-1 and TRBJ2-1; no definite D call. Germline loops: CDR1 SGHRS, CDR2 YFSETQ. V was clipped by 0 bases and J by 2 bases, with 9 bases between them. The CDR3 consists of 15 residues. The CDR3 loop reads CASSLGSSPYNEQFF. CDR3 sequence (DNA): TGCGCCAGCAGCTTGGGGAGTTCCCCCTACAATGAGCAGTTCTTC. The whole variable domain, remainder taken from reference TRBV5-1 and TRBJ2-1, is KAGVTQTPRYLIKTRGQQVTLSCSPISGHRSVSWYQQTPGQGLQFLFEYFSETQRNKGNFPGRFSGRQFSNSRSEMNVSTLELGDSALYLCASSLGSSPYNEQFFGPGTRLTVL.

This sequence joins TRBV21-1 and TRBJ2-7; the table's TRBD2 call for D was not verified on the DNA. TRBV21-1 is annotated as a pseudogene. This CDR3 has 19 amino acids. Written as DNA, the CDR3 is TGTGCCAGCAGCAAACCATACCTCAAGGAAGGGGGGGCACCCTACGAGCAGTACTTC. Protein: CASSKPYLKEGGAPYEQYF.

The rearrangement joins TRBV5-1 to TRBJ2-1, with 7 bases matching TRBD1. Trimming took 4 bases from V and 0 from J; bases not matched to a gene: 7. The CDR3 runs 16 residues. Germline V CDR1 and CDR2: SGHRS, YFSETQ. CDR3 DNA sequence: TGCGCCAGCAGCGCGGACAGGACTGGCTCCTACAATGAGCAGTTCTTC. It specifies CASSADRTGSYNEQFF. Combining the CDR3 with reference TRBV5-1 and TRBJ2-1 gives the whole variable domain KAGVTQTPRYLIKTRGQQVTLSCSPISGHRSVSWYQQTPGQGLQFLFEYFSETQRNKGNFPGRFSGRQFSNSRSEMNVSTLELGDSALYLCASSADRTGSYNEQFFGPGTRLTVL.

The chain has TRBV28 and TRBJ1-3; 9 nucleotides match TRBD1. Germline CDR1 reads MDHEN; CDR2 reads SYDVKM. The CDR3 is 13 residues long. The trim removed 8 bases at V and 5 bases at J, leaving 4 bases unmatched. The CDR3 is CASQGTGRNTIYF. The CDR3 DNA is TGTGCCAGCCAGGGGACAGGGAGAAACACCATATATTTT.

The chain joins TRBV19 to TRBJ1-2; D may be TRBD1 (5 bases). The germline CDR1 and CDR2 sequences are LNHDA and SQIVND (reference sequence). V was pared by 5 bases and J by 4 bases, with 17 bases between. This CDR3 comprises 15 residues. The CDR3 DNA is TGTGCCAGTAGTTCGGGACTGGTGGACGTCTATGGCTACACCTTC. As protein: CASSSGLVDVYGYTF.

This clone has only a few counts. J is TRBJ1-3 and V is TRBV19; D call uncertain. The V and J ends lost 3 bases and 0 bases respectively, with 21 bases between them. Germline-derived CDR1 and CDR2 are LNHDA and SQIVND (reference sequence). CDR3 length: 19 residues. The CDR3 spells CASSMAVGGPISSGNTIYF. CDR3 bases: TGTGCCAGTAGTATGGCGGTGGGAGGCCCGATCAGCTCTGGAAACACCATATATTTT.

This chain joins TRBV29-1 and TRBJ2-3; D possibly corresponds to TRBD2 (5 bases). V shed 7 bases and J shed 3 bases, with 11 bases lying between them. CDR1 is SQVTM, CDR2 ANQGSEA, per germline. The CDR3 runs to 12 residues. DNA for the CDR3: TGCAGCGGGACTCGGGATACAGATACGCAGTATTTT. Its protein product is CSGTRDTDTQYF.

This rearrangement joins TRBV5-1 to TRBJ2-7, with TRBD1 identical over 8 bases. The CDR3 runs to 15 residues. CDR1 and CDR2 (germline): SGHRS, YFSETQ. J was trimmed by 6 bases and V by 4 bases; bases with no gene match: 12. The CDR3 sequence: CASSPWGTGGTEQYF. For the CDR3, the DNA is TGCGCCAGCAGCCCGTGGGGGACAGGTGGAACCGAGCAGTACTTC.

The CDR3 loop is CASSQRQGARGYTF. For the CDR3, the DNA is TGTGCCAGCAGTCAACGGCAGGGGGCTCGTGGCTACACCTTC. The chain uses TRBV7-2 and TRBJ1-2; 8 bases map to TRBD1. Germline V gives CDR1 SGHTA, CDR2 FQGNSA. The CDR3 consists of 14 residues. Trimming cost V 6 bases and J 7 bases; bases outside gene matches: 10.

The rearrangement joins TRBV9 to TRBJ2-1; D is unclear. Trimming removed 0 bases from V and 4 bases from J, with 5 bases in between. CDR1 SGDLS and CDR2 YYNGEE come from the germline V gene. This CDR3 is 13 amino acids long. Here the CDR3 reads CASSVDRYNEQFF. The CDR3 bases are TGTGCCAGCAGCGTAGACAGATACAATGAGCAGTTCTTC.

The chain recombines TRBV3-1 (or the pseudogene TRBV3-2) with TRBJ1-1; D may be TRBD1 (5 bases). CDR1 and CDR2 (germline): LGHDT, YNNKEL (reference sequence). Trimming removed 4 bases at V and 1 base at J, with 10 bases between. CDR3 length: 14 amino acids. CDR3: CASSLAQGNTEAFF. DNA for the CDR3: TGTGCCAGCAGCCTGGCGCAGGGGAACACTGAAGCTTTCTTT.

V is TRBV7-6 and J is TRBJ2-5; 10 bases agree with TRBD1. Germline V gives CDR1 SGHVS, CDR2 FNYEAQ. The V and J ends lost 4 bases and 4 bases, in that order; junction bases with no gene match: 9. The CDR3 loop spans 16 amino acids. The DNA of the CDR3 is TGTGCCAGCAGCTCAAATATGGGACAGGGGAGAGAGACCCAGTACTTC. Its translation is CASSSNMGQGRETQYF.

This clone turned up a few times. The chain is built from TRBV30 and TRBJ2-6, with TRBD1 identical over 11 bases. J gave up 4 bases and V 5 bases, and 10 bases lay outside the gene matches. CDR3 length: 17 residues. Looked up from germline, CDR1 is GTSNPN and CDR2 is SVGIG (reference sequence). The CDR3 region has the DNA TGTGCCTGGCATAGGGACAGGGGGAGGAGAGGGGCCAACGTCCTGACTTTC. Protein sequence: CAWHRDRGRRGANVLTF.

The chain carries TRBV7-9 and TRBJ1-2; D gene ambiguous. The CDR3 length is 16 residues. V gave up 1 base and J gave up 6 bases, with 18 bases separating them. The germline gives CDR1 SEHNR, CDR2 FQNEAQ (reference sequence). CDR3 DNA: TGTGCCAGCAGCTTAGAGACGGGTCGGTGGTCGGATGGCTACACCTTC. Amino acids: CASSLETGRWSDGYTF.

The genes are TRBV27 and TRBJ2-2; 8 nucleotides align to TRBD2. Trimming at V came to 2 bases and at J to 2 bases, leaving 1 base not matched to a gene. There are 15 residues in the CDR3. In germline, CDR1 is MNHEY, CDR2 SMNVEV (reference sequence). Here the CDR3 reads CASSLAGGNTGELFF. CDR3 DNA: TGTGCCAGCAGTTTAGCGGGAGGTAACACCGGGGAGCTGTTTTTT.